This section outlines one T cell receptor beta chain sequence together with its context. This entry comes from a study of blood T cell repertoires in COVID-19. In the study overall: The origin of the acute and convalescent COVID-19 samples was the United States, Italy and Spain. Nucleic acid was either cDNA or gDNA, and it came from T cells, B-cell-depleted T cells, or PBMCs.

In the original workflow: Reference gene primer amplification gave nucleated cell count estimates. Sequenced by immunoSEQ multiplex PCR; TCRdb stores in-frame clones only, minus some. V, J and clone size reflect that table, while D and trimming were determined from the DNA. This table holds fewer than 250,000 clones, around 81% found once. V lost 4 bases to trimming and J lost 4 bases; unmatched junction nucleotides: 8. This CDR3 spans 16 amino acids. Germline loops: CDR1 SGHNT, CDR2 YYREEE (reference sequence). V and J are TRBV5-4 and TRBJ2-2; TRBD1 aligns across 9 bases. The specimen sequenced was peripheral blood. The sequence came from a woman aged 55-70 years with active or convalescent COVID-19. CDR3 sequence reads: CASSQGDRAGTGELFF. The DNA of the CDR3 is TGTGCCAGCAGCCAAGGGGACAGGGCGGGCACCGGGGAGCTGTTTTTT.